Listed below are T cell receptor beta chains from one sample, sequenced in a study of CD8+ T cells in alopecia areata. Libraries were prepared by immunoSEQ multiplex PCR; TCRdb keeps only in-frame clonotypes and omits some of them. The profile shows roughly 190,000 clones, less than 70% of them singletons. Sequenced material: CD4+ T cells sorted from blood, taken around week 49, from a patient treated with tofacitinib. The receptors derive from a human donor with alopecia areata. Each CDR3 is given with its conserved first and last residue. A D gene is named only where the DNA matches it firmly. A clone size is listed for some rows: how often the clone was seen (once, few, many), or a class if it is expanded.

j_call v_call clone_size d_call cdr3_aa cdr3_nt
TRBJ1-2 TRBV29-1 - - CSADRANYGYTF TGCAGCGCCGACAGAGCTAACTATGGCTACACCTTC
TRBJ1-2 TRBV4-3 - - CASSQEPGHGLGYTF TGCGCCAGCAGCCAAGAGCCGGGACACGGTCTCGGCTACACCTTC
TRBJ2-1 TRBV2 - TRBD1 CASSETRRQGNEQFF TGTGCCAGCAGCGAAACCCGCCGACAGGGGAATGAGCAGTTCTTC
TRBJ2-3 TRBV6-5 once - CASSYTPGLDTQYF TGTGCCAGCAGTTACACCCCGGGGTTGGATACGCAGTATTTT
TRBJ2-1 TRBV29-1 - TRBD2 CSVEDFGTSGAPNEQFF TGCAGCGTTGAAGACTTTGGGACTAGCGGGGCGCCCAATGAGCAGTTCTTC
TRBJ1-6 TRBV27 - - CASSNTGNSPLHF TGTGCCAGCAGTAATACAGGGAATTCACCCCTCCACTTT
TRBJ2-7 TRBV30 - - CAGITGNEQYF TGTGCCGGCATCACGGGTAACGAGCAGTACTTC
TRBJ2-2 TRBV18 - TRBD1 CASSRRQGSGELFF TGTGCCAGCTCACGAAGACAGGGGTCCGGGGAGCTGTTTTTT
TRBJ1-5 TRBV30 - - CAWSFSSDSRPNQPQHF TGTGCCTGGAGTTTTTCCTCGGACAGCCGCCCTAATCAGCCCCAGCATTTT
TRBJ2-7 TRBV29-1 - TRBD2 CSVEGTSGTSYEQYF TGCAGCGTTGAAGGGACTAGCGGGACCTCCTACGAGCAGTACTTC
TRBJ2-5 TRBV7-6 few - CASSLDLKSETQYF TGTGCCAGCAGCTTAGACCTCAAGTCCGAGACCCAGTACTTC
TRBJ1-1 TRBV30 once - CAWRRDIKNTEAFF TGTGCCTGGCGCCGGGACATAAAGAACACTGAAGCTTTCTTT
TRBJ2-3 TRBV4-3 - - CASSQDLGRDTQYF TGCGCCAGCAGCCAAGACCTGGGCAGAGATACGCAGTATTTT
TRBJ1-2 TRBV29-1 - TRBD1 CSAANRGPLDGYTF TGCAGCGCTGCAAACAGGGGGCCTTTAGATGGCTACACCTTC